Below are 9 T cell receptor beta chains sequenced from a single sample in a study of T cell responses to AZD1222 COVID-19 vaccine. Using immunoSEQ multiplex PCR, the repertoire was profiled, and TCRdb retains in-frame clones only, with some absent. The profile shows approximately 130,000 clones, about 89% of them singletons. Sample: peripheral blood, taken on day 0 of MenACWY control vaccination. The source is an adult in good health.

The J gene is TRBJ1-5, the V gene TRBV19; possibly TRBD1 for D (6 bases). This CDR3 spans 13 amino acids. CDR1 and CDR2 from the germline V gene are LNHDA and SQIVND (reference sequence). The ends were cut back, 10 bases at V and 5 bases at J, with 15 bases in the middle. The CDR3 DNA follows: TGTGCCACCCAGGGGAGGGGTTATCAGCCCCAGCATTTT. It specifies CATQGRGYQPQHF. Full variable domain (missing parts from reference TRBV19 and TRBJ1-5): DGGITQSPKYLFRKEGQNVTLSCEQNLNHDAMYWYRQDPGQGLRLIYYSQIVNDFQKGDIAEGYSVSREKKESFPLTVTSAQKNPTAFYLCATQGRGYQPQHFGDGTRLSIL.

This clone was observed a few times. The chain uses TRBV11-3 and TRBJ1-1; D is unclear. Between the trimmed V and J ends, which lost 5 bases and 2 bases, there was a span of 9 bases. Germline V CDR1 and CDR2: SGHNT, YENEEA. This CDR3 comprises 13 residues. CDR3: CASSPTANTEAFF. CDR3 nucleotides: TGTGCCAGCAGCCCGACGGCTAACACTGAAGCTTTCTTT.

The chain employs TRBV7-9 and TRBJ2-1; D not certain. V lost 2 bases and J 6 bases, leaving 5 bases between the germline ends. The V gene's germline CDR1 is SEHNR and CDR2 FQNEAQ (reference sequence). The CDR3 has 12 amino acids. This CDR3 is CASSLFLNEQFF. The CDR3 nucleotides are TGTGCCAGCAGCTTATTCCTCAATGAGCAGTTCTTC.

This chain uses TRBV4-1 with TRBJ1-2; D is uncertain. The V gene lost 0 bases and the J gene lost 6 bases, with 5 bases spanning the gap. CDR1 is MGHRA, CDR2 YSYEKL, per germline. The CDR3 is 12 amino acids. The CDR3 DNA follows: TGCGCCAGCAGCCAAGATGGGGATGGCTACACCTTC. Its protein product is CASSQDGDGYTF.

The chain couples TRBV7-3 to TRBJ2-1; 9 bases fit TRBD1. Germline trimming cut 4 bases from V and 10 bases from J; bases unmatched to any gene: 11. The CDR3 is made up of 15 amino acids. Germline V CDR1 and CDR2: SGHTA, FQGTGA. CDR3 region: CASSSTGGALAEQFF. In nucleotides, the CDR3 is TGTGCCAGCAGCTCTACAGGGGGCGCGTTAGCGGAGCAGTTCTTC.

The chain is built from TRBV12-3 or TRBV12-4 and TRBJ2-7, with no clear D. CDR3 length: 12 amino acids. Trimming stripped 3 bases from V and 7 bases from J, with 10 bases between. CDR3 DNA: TGTGCCAGCAGTTTGCCAGGTTTTGAGCAGTACTTC. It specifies CASSLPGFEQYF.

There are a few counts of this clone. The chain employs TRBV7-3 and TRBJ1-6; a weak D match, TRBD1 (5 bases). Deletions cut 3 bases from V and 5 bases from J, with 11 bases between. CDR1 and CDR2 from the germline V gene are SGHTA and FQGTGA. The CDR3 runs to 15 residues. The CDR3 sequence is CASSLGRENNSPLHF. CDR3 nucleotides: TGTGCCAGCAGCTTGGGCAGGGAGAATAATTCACCCCTCCACTTT. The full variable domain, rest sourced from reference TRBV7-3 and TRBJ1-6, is GAGVSQTPSNKVTEKGKYVELRCDPISGHTALYWYRQSLGQGPEFLIYFQGTGAADDSGLPNDRFFAVRPEGSVSTLKIQRTERGDSAVYLCASSLGRENNSPLHFGNGTRLTVT.

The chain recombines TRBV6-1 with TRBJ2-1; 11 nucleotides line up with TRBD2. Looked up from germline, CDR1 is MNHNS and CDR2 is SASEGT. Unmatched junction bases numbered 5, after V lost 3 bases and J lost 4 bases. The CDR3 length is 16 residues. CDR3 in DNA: TGTGCCAGCAGTGATCTTAGCGGGAGGGAGTACAATGAGCAGTTCTTC. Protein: CASSDLSGREYNEQFF.

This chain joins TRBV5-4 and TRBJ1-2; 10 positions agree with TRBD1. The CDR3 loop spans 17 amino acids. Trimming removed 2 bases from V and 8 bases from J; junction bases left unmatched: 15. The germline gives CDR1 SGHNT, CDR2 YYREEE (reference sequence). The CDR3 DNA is TGTGCCAGCAGCTTCGTTGCCGGGACAGGGGAATCGAGGGGCTACACCTTC. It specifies CASSFVAGTGESRGYTF.